This TCR beta chain was captured in a study of T cell changes during pregnancy in multiple sclerosis (dated by TCRdb to about 2019). Study-wide context: The study examined how the T cell repertoire changed over the course of pregnancy in women with multiple sclerosis.

Remarks on this clone: Its antigen specificity is not known. No base qualities exist here, and no much larger clone lies one base off it.

Receptors were amplified or captured by the immunoSEQ multiplex PCR assay. The clones in this table, taken by TCRdb from immuneACCESS, are in-frame only. Not every clone is retained; where verified, under half of the shortfall comes from an unresolved V gene, and the cause of the rest is unknown. The sample yields 55,000 to 85,000 clones; 92% were counted once. The ten biggest clones cover around 2% of the sample. From a lookup of the germline V gene, CDR1 and CDR2 are SGDLS and YYNGEE. The CDR3 runs 13 residues from the cysteine to the phenylalanine. Only the CDR3 region is kept as DNA, spanning 39 bases read in frame from base 1. The junction shows trimming of 1 base on V and 6 bases on J, plus 7 bases between the germline ends.

This sequence originates from a female donor with multiple sclerosis, enrolled in a pregnancy study. The chain links TRBV9 with TRBJ2-2; the D gene identity is not certain. Sequenced here: peripheral blood, sampled in the second trimester of pregnancy. The nucleotides read TGTGCCAGCAGCGTAACTCAGGCCGGGGAGCTGTTTTTT. Its translation is CASSVTQAGELFF.